This T cell receptor beta chain originates from a study of type 1 and type 2 diabetes patients (dated by TCRdb to 2016 to 2018). Broadly, across the study: The cohort comprised nine type 1 diabetes patients, four type 2 diabetes patients and about 6 nondiabetic controls recruited in China. Across the study, CD4+ and CD8+ T cells were positively selected from PBMCs using CD4 or CD8 MicroBeads on MACS columns. A total of 15 million to 20 million paired-end reads were generated across the whole study. TCRbeta repertoires were profiled by high-throughput sequencing in the study to compare type 1 diabetes, type 2 diabetes and nondiabetic individuals. Type 2 diabetes patients served as a disease comparison group for the type 1 diabetes patients. Comparing approximately 19-cycle and roughly 27-cycle amplification showed similar V gene usage, suggesting similar primer efficiencies and random PCR bias. Paired-end sequencing of TCRbeta libraries was performed on Illumina HiSeq 2000 or MiSeq instruments. What the research found in general, with its limitations: V and J gene usage patterns of type 2 diabetes and control samples were highly correlated, averaging about 0.97 between samples. Age and gender were not matched between study groups, possibly biasing interpretation. Only a limited number of T2D and control samples were sequenced, so some T1D-only HECs might also appear in more T2D or control samples. Type 2 diabetes patients had few highly-expanded CD4+ clones (median one), and those clones made up a median around 4.2% of reads. In both CD4+ and CD8+ T cells, type 2 diabetes repertoires were highly diverse, with diversity significantly greater than that of type 1 diabetes repertoires.

Turning to this clonotype: The clone's antigen remains unknown. No much larger clonotype is one base removed from it; base qualities were not supplied.

Standard classification criteria for type 1 or type 2 diabetes were met by all diabetic patients, and glucose and C-peptide were assessed by WHO-recommended methods. Donors with other autoimmune diseases or infections within the previous four weeks were excluded. A roughly 11-milliliter sample of peripheral blood was drawn from every participant. PBMCs were isolated with LymphoPrep density separation. CDR1 MDHEN and CDR2 SYDVKM are derived from the germline V gene. Its CDR3 holds 15 amino acids, cysteine through phenylalanine. Only the CDR3 part of the read is kept: 45 bases, read in frame from the first base. The junction shows trimming of 6 bases on V and 5 bases on J, plus 19 bases between the germline ends. TCRdb names Illumina MiSeq as the instrument used. Genomic DNA from sorted T cell subsets was used as template for TCRbeta CDR3 amplification. The TCRbeta CDR3 region was amplified by multiplex PCR with 30 forward and 13 reverse primers. PCR products were purified with AMPure XP beads, then indices and adaptors were added in a second approximately 26-cycle PCR. Before sequencing, the QIAquick Gel Extraction Kit was used to gel-purify the libraries. The original pipeline was this. Paired-end reads were merged using FLASH and were aligned with IgBLAST to IMGT V, D and J germline references. Reads with less than 70% alignment identity to germline references were removed, leaving 10 million to 14 million reads across the study. IMGT definitions were followed to assign CDR3 boundaries, reading frame and productivity. Highly-expanded clones were defined as clones making up 1% or more of reads, and normalized Shannon entropy was used to measure diversity. Group differences in Shannon entropy were tested with unpaired two-tailed t-tests. Through fastp at Q25 and MiXCR, TCRdb rebuilt clones from the public reads, retaining in-frame beta chains. Here each entry gathers all rows of one CDR3 protein and keeps the most common genes and DNA. The V and J calls shown here were made by TCRdb, not taken from the authors' results. The sample table shows 250,000 to 300,000 distinct CDR3 sequences, and approximately 50% are seen once. The ten largest make up roughly 13% of the sample.

Recombination joined TRBV28 with TRBJ1-1; the D segment cannot be called with confidence. The origin of this receptor is a man between 18 and 29 years old with type 2 diabetes. The sample was peripheral blood mononuclear cells (PBMCs). CDR3 region: CASSHRRQPLTEAFF. The nucleotide sequence reads as follows: TGTGCCAGCAGCCACAGACGGCAACCCCTTACTGAAGCTTTCTTT.